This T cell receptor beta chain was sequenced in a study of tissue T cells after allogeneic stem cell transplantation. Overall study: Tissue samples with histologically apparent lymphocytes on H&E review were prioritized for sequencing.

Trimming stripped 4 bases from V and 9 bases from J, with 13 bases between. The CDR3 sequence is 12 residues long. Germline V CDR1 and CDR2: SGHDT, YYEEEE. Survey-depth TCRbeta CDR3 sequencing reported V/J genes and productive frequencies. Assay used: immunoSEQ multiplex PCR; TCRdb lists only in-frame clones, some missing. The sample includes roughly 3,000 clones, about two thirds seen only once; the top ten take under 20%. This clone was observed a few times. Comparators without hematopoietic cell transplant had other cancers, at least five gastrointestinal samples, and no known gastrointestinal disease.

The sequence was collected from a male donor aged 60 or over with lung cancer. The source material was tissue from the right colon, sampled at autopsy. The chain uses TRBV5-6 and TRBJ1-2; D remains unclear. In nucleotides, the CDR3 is TGTGCCAGCAGCCCGCTAGGGTCCAGCTACACCTTC. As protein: CASSPLGSSYTF. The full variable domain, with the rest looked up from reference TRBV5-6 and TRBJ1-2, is DAGVTQSPTHLIKTRGQQVTLRCSPKSGHDTVSWYQQALGQGPQFIFQYYEEEERQRGNFPDRFSGHQFPNYSSELNVNALLLGDSALYLCASSPLGSSYTFGSGTRLTVV.